This T cell receptor (beta chain) is drawn from a study of CD8+ T cells in alopecia areata. Overall study context: Severity of treated patients was scored by affected scalp percentage.

Germline V gene data show CDR1 as MNHEY and CDR2 as SMNVEV (reference sequence). J was trimmed by 6 bases and V by 7 bases; bases with no gene match: 5. The CDR3 covers 13 residues. Following RNA extraction, reverse transcription yielded cDNA that acted as the sequencing template. Sequencing was performed with immunoSEQ multiplex PCR; in TCRdb, only in-frame clones are kept and a portion is missing. The sample shows 90,000 to 100,000 clones, under 70% of them seen only once. The treatment here: oral pan-JAK inhibitor, 5-10 mg twice daily. This clone was counted only a few times. This receptor was identified in a human donor with alopecia areata. The chain employs TRBV27 and TRBJ2-3; 9 positions agree with TRBD2. Source: CD8+ T cells sorted from blood, taken at week 4, from a patient treated with tofacitinib. The DNA for the CDR3 is TGTGCCAGCACGGGACTAGCCTCGGATACGCAGTATTTT. This translates into CASTGLASDTQYF.